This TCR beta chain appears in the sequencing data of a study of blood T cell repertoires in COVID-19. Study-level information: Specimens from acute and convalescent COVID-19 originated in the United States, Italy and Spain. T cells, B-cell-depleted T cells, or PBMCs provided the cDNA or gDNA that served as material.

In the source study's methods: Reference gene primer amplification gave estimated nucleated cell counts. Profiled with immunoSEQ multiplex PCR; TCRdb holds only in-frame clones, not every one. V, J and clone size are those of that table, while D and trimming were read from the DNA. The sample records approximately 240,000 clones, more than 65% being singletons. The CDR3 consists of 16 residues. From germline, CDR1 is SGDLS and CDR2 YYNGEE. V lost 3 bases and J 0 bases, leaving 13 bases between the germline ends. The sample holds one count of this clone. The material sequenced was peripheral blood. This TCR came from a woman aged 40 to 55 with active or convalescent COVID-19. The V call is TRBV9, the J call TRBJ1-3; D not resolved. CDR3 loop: CASSALDTFSGNTIYF. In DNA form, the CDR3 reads TGTGCCAGCAGCGCCTTAGACACTTTCTCTGGAAACACCATATATTTT.